A single sample gave rise to the 11 T cell receptor beta chains below, sequenced in a study of OX40 agonist ivuxolimab in advanced cancers. Produced via immunoSEQ multiplex PCR; TCRdb's table is partial and in-frame only. Among more than 50,000 clones listed, approximately 89% were seen once. The sample here was CD4+ or CD8+ T cells sorted from blood, taken in a trial of the OX40 agonist ivuxolimab. Source of these receptors: an adult with an advanced solid tumor such as melanoma, head and neck, liver or kidney cancer.

The V gene is TRBV9, the J gene TRBJ2-3; 7 nucleotides line up with TRBD1. In germline, CDR1 is SGDLS, CDR2 YYNGEE. The V gene end was trimmed by 4 bases and the J gene end by 0 bases; junction bases not matched to a gene: 5. This CDR3 contains 15 residues. CDR3 residues: CASSTGTASTDTQYF. The CDR3 nucleotides read TGTGCCAGCAGCACAGGGACAGCTAGCACAGATACGCAGTATTTT.

This rearrangement joins TRBV27 to TRBJ2-1; a possible D gene is TRBD2 (6 bases). This CDR3 is 12 amino acids long. CDR1 is MNHEY, CDR2 SMNVEV, per germline (reference sequence). With 6 bases removed from V and 12 bases from J, the gap between germline ends came to 15 bases. CDR3 sequence reads: CASSPQGGGQFF. The CDR3 nucleotides are TGTGCCAGCAGCCCGCAGGGAGGTGGGCAGTTCTTC.

J is TRBJ1-1 and V is TRBV5-4; D gene unclear. V was trimmed by 2 bases and J by 0 bases, leaving 8 bases between them. This CDR3 comprises 14 residues. The germline CDR1 and CDR2 sequences are SGHNT and YYREEE (reference sequence). The CDR3 protein is CASSLGGLNTEAFF. The CDR3 DNA sequence: TGTGCCAGCAGCTTAGGCGGTCTGAACACTGAAGCTTTCTTT.

This clone was observed once. This sequence joins TRBV6-1 and TRBJ1-5; tentatively, D is TRBD1 (5 bases). V lost 6 bases and J 2 bases, leaving 11 bases between the germline ends. This CDR3 is built from 14 residues. Germline CDR1 is MNHNS and CDR2 is SASEGT. The CDR3 DNA reads as TGTGCCAGCAGAAGGGGTTTTGGCAATCAGCCCCAGCATTTT. This encodes CASRRGFGNQPQHF.

The chain combines TRBV7-9 with TRBJ1-1, with TRBD1 as a possible D gene (5 bases). There are 14 residues in the CDR3. V gave up 5 bases and J gave up 5 bases, with 15 bases separating them. Per the germline V gene, CDR1 is SEHNR and CDR2 is FQNEAQ (reference sequence). The CDR3 protein is CASSPGGLGTEAFF. In nucleotides, the CDR3 is TGTGCCAGCAGCCCTGGGGGGTTAGGGACTGAAGCTTTCTTT.

On this clone: The same CDR3 is also encoded by other DNA sequences in this sample. The V and J genes are TRBV11-2 and TRBJ2-1; 10 positions match TRBD1. This CDR3 contains 13 residues. V trimming: 4 bases; J trimming: 6 bases; junction bases outside the gene matches: 0. CDR1 SGHAT and CDR2 FQNNGV come from the germline V gene. The CDR3 loop is CASSWDRGNEQFF. CDR3 coding DNA: TGTGCCAGCAGCTGGGACAGGGGCAATGAGCAGTTCTTC.

The rearrangement links TRBV27 to TRBJ2-7, with 11 bases fitting TRBD1. This CDR3 region has 15 residues. Per germline, CDR1 MNHEY and CDR2 SMNVEV (reference sequence). J gave up 3 bases and V 6 bases, and 7 bases lay outside the gene matches. CDR3 amino acids: CASSFLGQGVYEQYF. CDR3 nucleotides: TGTGCCAGCAGCTTCCTGGGACAGGGGGTCTACGAGCAGTACTTC.

The chain uses TRBV19 and TRBJ2-7, with TRBD1 identical over 9 bases. The germline V gene has CDR1 LNHDA and CDR2 SQIVND (reference sequence). The CDR3 contains 15 residues. With V trimmed by 5 bases and J by 2 bases, 7 bases remained unmatched. CDR3 sequence (DNA): TGTGCCAGTAGTTGGGGGACAGGGAGGACCTACGAGCAGTACTTC. It yields the protein CASSWGTGRTYEQYF.

This chain links TRBV5-1 with TRBJ2-6; D gene uncertain. Germline V gene sequence: CDR1 SGHRS, CDR2 YFSETQ. This CDR3 comprises 17 residues. Trimming took off 0 bases at V and 0 bases at J, with 10 bases between the two ends. CDR3 region: CASSLVVTGSGANVLTF. The CDR3 coding sequence is TGCGCCAGCAGCTTGGTTGTAACCGGCTCTGGGGCCAACGTCCTGACTTTC.

The chain is built from TRBV7-2 and TRBJ1-2; 9 nucleotides agree with TRBD1. Germline V gives CDR1 SGHTA, CDR2 FQGNSA. The V gene end was trimmed by 2 bases and the J gene end by 4 bases; junction bases not matched to a gene: 5. There are 15 residues in the CDR3. The CDR3 sequence: CASSLSDRGAYGYTF. CDR3 sequence (DNA): TGTGCCAGCAGCTTAAGTGACAGGGGGGCCTATGGCTACACCTTC.

The chain is built from TRBV7-9 and TRBJ2-3; TRBD2 matches 15 bases. The trim removed 5 bases at V and 6 bases at J, leaving 3 bases unmatched. CDR1 SEHNR and CDR2 FQNEAQ come from the germline V gene (reference sequence). The CDR3 is made up of 15 amino acids. CDR3 nucleotide sequence: TGTGCCAGCAGCCAAGGGACTAGCGGGGGGGATACGCAGTATTTT. Protein product: CASSQGTSGGDTQYF. The full variable domain, completed using reference TRBV7-9 and TRBJ2-3, is DTGVSQNPRHKITKRGQNVTFRCDPISEHNRLYWYRQTLGQGPEFLTYFQNEAQLEKSRLLSDRFSAERPKGSFSTLEIQRTEQGDSAMYLCASSQGTSGGDTQYFGPGTRLTVL.